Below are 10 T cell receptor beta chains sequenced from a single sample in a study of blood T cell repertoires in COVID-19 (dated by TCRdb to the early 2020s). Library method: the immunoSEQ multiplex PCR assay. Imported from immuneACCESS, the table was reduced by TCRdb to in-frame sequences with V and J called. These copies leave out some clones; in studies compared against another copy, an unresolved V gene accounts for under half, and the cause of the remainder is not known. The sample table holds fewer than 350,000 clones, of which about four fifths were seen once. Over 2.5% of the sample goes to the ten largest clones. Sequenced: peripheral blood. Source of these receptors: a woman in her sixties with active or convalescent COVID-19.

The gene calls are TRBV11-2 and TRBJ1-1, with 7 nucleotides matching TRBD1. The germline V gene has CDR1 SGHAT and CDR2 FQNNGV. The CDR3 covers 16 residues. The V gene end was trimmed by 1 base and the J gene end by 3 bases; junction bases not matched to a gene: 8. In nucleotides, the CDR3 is TGTGCCAGCAGCTTAGGAACAGGGGTTTGGGACACTGAAGCTTTCTTT. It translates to CASSLGTGVWDTEAFF.

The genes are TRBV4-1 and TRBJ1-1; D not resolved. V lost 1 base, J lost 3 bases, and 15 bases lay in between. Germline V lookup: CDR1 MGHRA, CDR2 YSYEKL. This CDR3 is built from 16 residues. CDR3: CASSQVKSQMDTEAFF. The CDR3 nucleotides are TGCGCCAGCAGCCAAGTAAAATCACAGATGGACACTGAAGCTTTCTTT.

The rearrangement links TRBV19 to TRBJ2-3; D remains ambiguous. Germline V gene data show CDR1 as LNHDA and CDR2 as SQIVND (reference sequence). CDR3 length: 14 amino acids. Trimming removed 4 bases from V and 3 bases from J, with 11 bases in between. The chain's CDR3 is CASSTEEFTDTQYF. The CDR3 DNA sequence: TGTGCCAGTAGTACCGAGGAGTTTACAGATACGCAGTATTTT.

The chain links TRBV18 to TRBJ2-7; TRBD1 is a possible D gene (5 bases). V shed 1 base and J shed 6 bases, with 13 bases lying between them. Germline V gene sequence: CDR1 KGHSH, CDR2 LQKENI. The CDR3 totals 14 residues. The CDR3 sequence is CASSPRLEGAEQYF. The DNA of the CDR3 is TGTGCCAGCTCACCACGGCTAGAAGGGGCCGAGCAGTACTTC.

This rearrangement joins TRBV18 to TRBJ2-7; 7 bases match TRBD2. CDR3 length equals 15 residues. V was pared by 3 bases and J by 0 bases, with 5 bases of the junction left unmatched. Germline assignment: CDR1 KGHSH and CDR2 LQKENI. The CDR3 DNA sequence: TGTGCCAGCTCACCGGCACTAGCGCCCTCCTACGAGCAGTACTTC. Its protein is CASSPALAPSYEQYF.

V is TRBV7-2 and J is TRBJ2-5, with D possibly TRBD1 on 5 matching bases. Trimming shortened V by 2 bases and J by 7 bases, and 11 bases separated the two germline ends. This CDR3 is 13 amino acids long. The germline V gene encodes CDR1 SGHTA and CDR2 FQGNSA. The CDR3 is CASSLSDKGTQYF. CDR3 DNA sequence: TGTGCCAGCAGCTTATCGGACAAGGGGACCCAGTACTTC. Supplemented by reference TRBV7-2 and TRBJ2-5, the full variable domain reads GAGVSQSPSNKVTEKGKDVELRCDPISGHTALYWYRQSLGQGLEFLIYFQGNSAPDKSGLPSDRFSAERTGGSVSTLTIQRTQQEDSAVYLCASSLSDKGTQYFGPGTRLLVL.

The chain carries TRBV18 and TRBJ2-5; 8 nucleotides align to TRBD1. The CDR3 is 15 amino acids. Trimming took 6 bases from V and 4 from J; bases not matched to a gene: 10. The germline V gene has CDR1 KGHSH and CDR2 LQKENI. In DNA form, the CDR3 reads TGTGCCAGCTCCCTCGGGACAGGATTGAGAGAGACCCAGTACTTC. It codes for CASSLGTGLRETQYF.

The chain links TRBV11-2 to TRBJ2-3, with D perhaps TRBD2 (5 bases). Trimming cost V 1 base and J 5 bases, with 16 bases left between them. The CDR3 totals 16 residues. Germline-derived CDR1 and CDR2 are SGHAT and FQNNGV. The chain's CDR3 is CASSLGLLLWGDTQYF. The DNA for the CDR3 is TGTGCCAGCAGCTTAGGACTACTCCTTTGGGGAGATACGCAGTATTTT.

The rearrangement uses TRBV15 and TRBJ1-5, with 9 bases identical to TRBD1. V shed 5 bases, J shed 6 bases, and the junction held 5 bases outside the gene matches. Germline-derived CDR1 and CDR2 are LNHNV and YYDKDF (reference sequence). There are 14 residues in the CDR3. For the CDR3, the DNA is TGTGCCACCAGCGGGGACAGGGTTGCTCAGCCCCAGCATTTT. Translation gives CATSGDRVAQPQHF.

The CDR3 is CASSHQDAFEAFF. The CDR3, as DNA: TGTGCCAGCAGTCACCAGGATGCCTTTGAAGCTTTCTTT. The chain is built from TRBV27 and TRBJ1-1; D unresolved. This CDR3 has 13 residues. Deletions cut 5 bases from V and 7 bases from J, with 14 bases between. From germline, CDR1 is MNHEY and CDR2 SMNVEV (reference sequence).